A single sample is the source of the 26 T cell receptor beta chains below, sequenced in a study of blood T cell repertoires in COVID-19. Here immunoSEQ multiplex PCR was the method, and the copy in TCRdb shows in-frame clones only, minus some. The sample lists about 150,000 clones, roughly 80% occurring once. The sample comprised PBMCs or T cells enriched from blood (not recorded which). The source is a middle-aged man who had recovered from COVID-19.

This chain joins TRBV5-1 and TRBJ1-2; D might be TRBD1 (5 bases). This CDR3 has 15 amino acids. Trimming removed 0 bases at V and 0 bases at J, with 9 bases between. Germline V lookup: CDR1 SGHRS, CDR2 YFSETQ. The DNA of the CDR3 is TGCGCCAGCAGCTTGGAGTCGACAGCTAACTATGGCTACACCTTC. Protein product: CASSLESTANYGYTF.

V is TRBV18 and J is TRBJ2-1; 7 bases map to TRBD1. CDR1 and CDR2 (germline): KGHSH, LQKENI. The CDR3 loop spans 18 amino acids. V lost 6 bases to trimming and J lost 0 bases; unmatched junction nucleotides: 14. The CDR3 DNA reads TGTGCCAGCTCTCACTCTCCGGACAGGATGTTCTCCTACAATGAGCAGTTCTTC. Protein product: CASSHSPDRMFSYNEQFF.

The V and J genes are TRBV9 and TRBJ2-1; D is unclear. In germline, CDR1 is SGDLS, CDR2 YYNGEE. The CDR3 has 15 residues. V was cut by 1 base and J by 5 bases, with 13 bases left in between. Written as DNA, the CDR3 is TGTGCCAGCAGCGTATACGCTAACCAAGACAATGAGCAGTTCTTC. Its translation is CASSVYANQDNEQFF. Complete variable domain (other parts from reference TRBV9 and TRBJ2-1): DSGVTQTPKHLITATGQRVTLRCSPRSGDLSVYWYQQSLDQGLQFLIQYYNGEERAKGNILERFSAQQFPDLHSELNLSSLELGDSALYFCASSVYANQDNEQFFGPGTRLTVL.

This clone was detected only a few times. The chain joins TRBV4-2 to TRBJ2-7; 7 nucleotides agree with TRBD2. V lost 0 bases and J lost 1; bases outside the gene matches: 3. CDR3 length: 15 amino acids. In germline, CDR1 is LGHNA, CDR2 YNFKEQ. This CDR3 is CASSQEVGGSYEQYF. The CDR3 nucleotides read TGTGCCAGCAGCCAAGAGGTCGGGGGGTCCTACGAGCAGTACTTC.

The genes are TRBV4-2 and TRBJ1-1; D is possibly TRBD1 (5 bases). V lost 1 base and J lost 4, with 10 bases in between. Germline assignment: CDR1 LGHNA and CDR2 YNFKEQ. The CDR3 contains 14 residues. The CDR3 DNA sequence: TGTGCCAGCAGCCAAGTCGTTGGGGCCACTGAAGCTTTCTTT. Its translation: CASSQVVGATEAFF.

The V call is TRBV6-5, the J call TRBJ2-1; the match to TRBD1 covers 9 bases. This CDR3 is 15 amino acids long. Germline V gene sequence: CDR1 MNHEY, CDR2 SVGAGI. The trim removed 6 bases at V and 10 bases at J, leaving 13 bases unmatched. Here the CDR3 DNA reads TGTGCCAGCAGCTTCCGGGACAGGGTTTTCAAAGAGCAGTTCTTC. Its translation: CASSFRDRVFKEQFF.

V gene TRBV27 combines with J gene TRBJ2-5; D possibly corresponds to TRBD2 (7 bases). Deletions cut 5 bases from V and 3 bases from J, with 13 bases between. The CDR3 spans 14 residues. Germline V CDR1 and CDR2: MNHEY, SMNVEV (reference sequence). CDR3 sequence (DNA): TGTGCCAGCAGTCCAACAGGGAGGGAAGAGACCCAGTACTTC. The encoded protein is CASSPTGREETQYF.

In its sample, this clone ranks as medium-sized. The chain carries TRBV6-5 and TRBJ2-7; D may be TRBD1 (5 bases). V was pared by 6 bases and J by 4 bases, with 13 bases between. The CDR3 consists of 13 residues. The germline gives CDR1 MNHEY, CDR2 SVGAGI. CDR3 DNA sequence: TGTGCCAGCAGCCTGACAGAAGCTTACGAGCAGTACTTC. Protein: CASSLTEAYEQYF.

The genes are TRBV13 and TRBJ2-5; perhaps TRBD2 as D (5 bases). The CDR3 is made up of 15 amino acids. Trimming removed 4 bases at V and 4 bases at J, with 16 bases between. Germline CDR1 is PRHDT and CDR2 is FYEKMQ (reference sequence). As DNA, the CDR3 is TGTGCCAGCAGCTCGACCCTAGCTTCGAGAGAGACCCAGTACTTC. This translates into CASSSTLASRETQYF.

This chain joins TRBV27 and TRBJ2-6; D perhaps matches TRBD1 (6 bases). CDR1 and CDR2 from the germline V gene are MNHEY and SMNVEV (reference sequence). Deletions cut 2 bases from V and 0 bases from J, with 8 bases between. CDR3 length equals 16 residues. The DNA for the CDR3 is TGTGCCAGCAGTTTAATCAGGGGCTCTGGGGCCAACGTCCTGACTTTC. As protein: CASSLIRGSGANVLTF.

The genes are TRBV7-2 and TRBJ1-5; perhaps TRBD1 as D (6 bases). This CDR3 contains 16 residues. Germline lookup yields CDR1 SGHTA and CDR2 FQGNSA. Trimming removed 1 base at V and 3 bases at J, with 13 bases between. CDR3 bases: TGTGCCAGCAGCTTAGGAGGCAGGGGAATCAATCAGCCCCAGCATTTT. It translates to CASSLGGRGINQPQHF.

The chain joins TRBV7-6 to TRBJ2-3; D possibly corresponds to TRBD2 (7 bases). Germline loops: CDR1 SGHVS, CDR2 FNYEAQ. The CDR3 extends over 16 amino acids. V lost 0 bases and J 2 bases, leaving 12 bases between the germline ends. The DNA of the CDR3 is TGTGCCAGCAGCTTAGCACCGGGGGGCCCCACAGATACGCAGTATTTT. Residues: CASSLAPGGPTDTQYF.

This chain joins TRBV25-1 and TRBJ1-1; D perhaps matches TRBD1 (5 bases). The CDR3 spans 14 residues. Germline CDR1 reads MGHDK; CDR2 reads SYGVNS. The V and J ends lost 4 bases and 5 bases respectively, with 14 bases between them. The CDR3 is CASSGAGSGTEAFF. DNA of the CDR3: TGTGCCAGCAGTGGGGCGGGATCAGGGACTGAAGCTTTCTTT.

The chain recombines TRBV7-9 with TRBJ1-4; D possibly corresponds to TRBD1 (6 bases). The CDR3 runs to 14 residues. Per germline, CDR1 SEHNR and CDR2 FQNEAQ (reference sequence). The V and J ends lost 5 bases and 11 bases respectively, with 18 bases between them. CDR3 DNA: TGTGCCAGCAGCCATAAAGGGGGGCGGGAGAAACTGTTTTTT. Protein product: CASSHKGGREKLFF.

The chain combines TRBV19 with TRBJ1-4, with D possibly matching TRBD1 (5 bases). The germline CDR1 and CDR2 sequences are LNHDA and SQIVND (reference sequence). Trimming removed 4 bases at V and 2 bases at J, with 8 bases between. The CDR3 totals 14 residues. Here the CDR3 reads CASSTRGTNEKLFF. CDR3 bases: TGTGCCAGTAGTACCCGGGGGACTAATGAAAAACTGTTTTTT.

The rearrangement links TRBV4-1 to TRBJ1-6; perhaps TRBD1 as D (6 bases). The CDR3 is 16 amino acids. Trimming stripped 0 bases from V and 7 bases from J, with 13 bases between. Germline V gene sequence: CDR1 MGHRA, CDR2 YSYEKL. The CDR3 region is CASSQEGTGRNSPLHF. CDR3 nucleotides: TGCGCCAGCAGCCAAGAAGGTACAGGGCGAAATTCACCCCTCCACTTT.

The rearrangement joins TRBV7-2 to TRBJ1-2, with 10 bases identical to TRBD1. Germline V gives CDR1 SGHTA, CDR2 FQGNSA. The CDR3 totals 15 residues. Trimming removed 2 bases from V and 4 bases from J; junction bases left unmatched: 4. The CDR3 coding sequence is TGTGCCAGCAGCTTAAATGACAGGGGGCCCTATGGCTACACCTTC. It codes for CASSLNDRGPYGYTF.

The CDR3 DNA reads TGTGCCACCAGCAGAGATGGGGACAGGGGAAATGAAAAACTGTTTTTT. As protein: CATSRDGDRGNEKLFF. This chain uses TRBV15 with TRBJ1-4; 10 bases are a match to TRBD1. The CDR3 contains 16 residues. The germline gives CDR1 LNHNV, CDR2 YYDKDF (reference sequence). J gave up 5 bases and V 0 bases, and 3 bases lay outside the gene matches.

This rearrangement joins TRBV2 to TRBJ1-4; D ambiguous. The CDR3 is made up of 16 amino acids. Germline V gene lookup returns CDR1 SNHLY and CDR2 FYNNEI. V dropped 2 bases and J dropped 8 bases, with 18 bases sitting between them. This CDR3 reads CASSESLGRRSEKLFF. CDR3 in DNA: TGTGCCAGCAGTGAAAGTCTCGGTAGGAGGTCAGAAAAACTGTTTTTT.

The chain couples TRBV5-4 to TRBJ2-2, with TRBD1 as a possible D gene (6 bases). V was clipped by 4 bases and J by 0 bases, with 10 bases between them. Germline-derived CDR1 and CDR2 are SGHNT and YYREEE (reference sequence). The CDR3 consists of 15 residues. Written as DNA, the CDR3 is TGTGCCAGCAGCCAGGGGCTCGCGAACACCGGGGAGCTGTTTTTT. Amino acids: CASSQGLANTGELFF.

The genes are TRBV6-6 and TRBJ1-6; D may be TRBD1 (6 bases). V was trimmed by 5 bases and J by 2 bases, leaving 22 bases between them. CDR1 and CDR2 (germline): MNHNY, SVGAGI (reference sequence). The CDR3 extends over 19 amino acids. CDR3 in DNA: TGTGCCAGCAGTCCTGGCCTGACAGGCCGAAGTACCTATAATTCACCCCTCCACTTT. This codes for CASSPGLTGRSTYNSPLHF.

The CDR3: CASSVTGVLGELFF. For the CDR3, the DNA is TGTGCCAGCAGTGTGACAGGGGTTCTCGGGGAGCTGTTTTTT. This chain joins TRBV2 and TRBJ2-2, with TRBD1 matching over 8 bases. The CDR3 runs to 14 residues. Germline CDR1 is SNHLY and CDR2 is FYNNEI. V was pared by 4 bases and J by 7 bases, with 5 bases of the junction left unmatched.

The chain carries TRBV5-1 and TRBJ2-7, with 8 bases aligning to TRBD1. Germline trimming cut 4 bases from V and 2 bases from J; bases unmatched to any gene: 2. The CDR3 covers 13 residues. Germline values: CDR1 SGHRS, CDR2 YFSETQ. The CDR3 region has the DNA TGCGCCAGCAGCAGACAGGGGCCCTACGAGCAGTACTTC. This translates into CASSRQGPYEQYF. Full variable domain (rest looked up from reference TRBV5-1 and TRBJ2-7): KAGVTQTPRYLIKTRGQQVTLSCSPISGHRSVSWYQQTPGQGLQFLFEYFSETQRNKGNFPGRFSGRQFSNSRSEMNVSTLELGDSALYLCASSRQGPYEQYFGPGTRLTVT.

This clone is a singleton in its sample. The CDR3 DNA reads TGTGCCAGCAGTGAACATAGGGGTACTGAAGCTTTCTTT. Protein sequence: CASSEHRGTEAFF. V and J are TRBV25-1 and TRBJ1-1, with D possibly being TRBD1 (5 bases). Between the trimmed V and J ends, which lost 2 bases and 5 bases, there was a span of 9 bases. The CDR3 covers 13 residues. Germline V gene lookup returns CDR1 MGHDK and CDR2 SYGVNS. Together with reference TRBV25-1 and TRBJ1-1, the CDR3 gives the full variable domain: EADIYQTPRYLVIGTGKKITLECSQTMGHDKMYWYQQDPGMELHLIHYSYGVNSTEKGDLSSESTVSRIRTEHFPLTLESARPSHTSQYLCASSEHRGTEAFFGQGTRLTVV.

The V gene is TRBV25-1, the J gene TRBJ2-4, with D perhaps TRBD2 (7 bases). Between the trimmed V and J ends, which lost 2 bases and 5 bases, there was a span of 13 bases. CDR1 and CDR2 from the germline V gene are MGHDK and SYGVNS. The CDR3 is 15 residues long. Written as DNA, the CDR3 is TGTGCCAGCAGTGAACGAGGGGGGGCTGAAAACATTCAGTACTTC. This sequence encodes CASSERGGAENIQYF.

The CDR3 loop reads CASSLRRTGFNSPLHF. CDR3 bases: TGTGCCAGCAGCTTACGCAGGACAGGCTTTAATTCACCCCTCCACTTT. The chain has TRBV7-9 and TRBJ1-6; 7 bases are a match to TRBD1. The J segment lost 6 bases and the V segment lost 2 bases, leaving 7 bases of the junction unmatched. Germline V gives CDR1 SEHNR, CDR2 FQNEAQ (reference sequence). The CDR3 has 16 amino acids.